Below are 23 T cell receptor beta chains sequenced from a single sample in a study of T-cell reconstitution after alpha-beta-depleted transplantation in children. It was with unique molecular identifiers that the TCRbeta library was prepared. MiXCR, applied by TCRdb to the PCR reads, yields one record per CDR3 protein. This sample yields a few hundred thousand distinct CDR3 sequences, of which around 20% are seen a single time; less than 4% belongs to the top ten. Specimen: PBMCs from the stem cell graft donor, collected from the stem cell graft. The source of these receptors is a human donor who donated a stem cell graft to a child with acute lymphoblastic leukemia.

This sequence joins TRBV2 and TRBJ1-3; TRBD1 aligns across 9 bases. Germline CDR1 SNHLY, CDR2 FYNNEI. V trimming: 6 bases; J trimming: 2 bases; junction bases outside the gene matches: 11. The CDR3 runs to 17 residues. The CDR3, as DNA: TGTGCCAGCAGCGTAAGCCGGGACAGGGCGGCTGGAAACACCATATATTTT. This codes for CASSVSRDRAAGNTIYF.

V gene TRBV7-4 combines with J gene TRBJ2-1; 12 bases are shared with TRBD2. Germline loops: CDR1 SGHVT, CDR2 SQSDAQ. V gave up 4 bases and J gave up 1 base; unmatched junction bases: 11. The CDR3 sequence is 19 residues long. The CDR3 region is CASSSGLASGRGSYNEQFF. CDR3 coding DNA: TGTGCCAGCAGCTCCGGATTAGCTAGCGGGAGGGGTTCCTACAATGAGCAGTTCTTC.

The chain is built from TRBV5-6 and TRBJ2-1; D is perhaps TRBD1 (5 bases). The length of the CDR3 is 15 residues. With 0 bases removed from V and 9 bases from J, the gap between germline ends came to 16 bases. CDR1 is SGHDT and CDR2 is YYEEEE in the germline V gene. The CDR3 region has the DNA TGTGCCAGCAGCTTGGATCGCCTACCTCAGGGTGAGCAGTTCTTC. This encodes CASSLDRLPQGEQFF.

The rearrangement joins TRBV27 to TRBJ1-5; D gene uncertain. Germline V gene data show CDR1 as MNHEY and CDR2 as SMNVEV (reference sequence). The CDR3 runs to 14 residues. V dropped 3 bases and J dropped 5 bases, with 11 bases sitting between them. The CDR3: CASSFPGEDQPQHF. The CDR3 bases are TGTGCCAGCAGTTTTCCCGGGGAGGATCAGCCCCAGCATTTT.

This sequence joins TRBV30 and TRBJ1-4; 7 nucleotides match TRBD1. V was pared by 2 bases and J by 4 bases, with 4 bases of the junction left unmatched. The CDR3 consists of 14 residues. Germline-derived CDR1 and CDR2 are GTSNPN and SVGIG (reference sequence). In nucleotides, the CDR3 is TGTGCCTGGAGTCCGGGACAGTTTAATGAAAAACTGTTTTTT. Protein product: CAWSPGQFNEKLFF.

The rearrangement joins TRBV4-2 to TRBJ2-2; TRBD2 agrees at 9 bases. Looked up from germline, CDR1 is LGHNA and CDR2 is YNFKEQ. CDR3 length: 16 amino acids. Unmatched junction bases numbered 13, after V lost 4 bases and J lost 10 bases. CDR3 sequence (DNA): TGTGCCAGCAGCCCTGGGGGTAGCGGGAGTAAAGTGGAGCTGTTTTTT. Its translation: CASSPGGSGSKVELFF.

The V and J genes are TRBV9 and TRBJ2-3, with D possibly matching TRBD1 (7 bases). V was cut by 3 bases and J by 6 bases, with 17 bases left in between. CDR1 and CDR2 from the germline V gene are SGDLS and YYNGEE. CDR3 size: 15 residues. The CDR3 nucleotides are TGTGCCAGCAGCGCGGATGGGCAGGGGGGCGATACGCAGTATTTT. Translation: CASSADGQGGDTQYF.

The chain combines TRBV12-3 or TRBV12-4 with TRBJ2-5; 13 positions agree with TRBD2. The junction had 6 bases not matched to a gene; V was cut back by 5 bases and J by 3 bases. This CDR3 contains 16 residues. The CDR3 coding sequence is TGTGCCAGCAGTCGAAAAGGGACTAGCGGGAAAGAGACCCAGTACTTC. Its translation: CASSRKGTSGKETQYF.

The chain carries TRBV2 and TRBJ2-1; 7 bases are a match to TRBD2. Germline-derived CDR1 and CDR2 are SNHLY and FYNNEI. V trimming: 6 bases; J trimming: 7 bases; junction bases outside the gene matches: 12. The CDR3 totals 15 residues. The CDR3 here is CASSLGGGPTNEQFF. CDR3 nucleotides: TGTGCCAGCAGCCTGGGGGGAGGGCCGACGAATGAGCAGTTCTTC.

The sample holds a few counts of this clonotype. The chain joins TRBV5-1 to TRBJ1-2; 7 bases match TRBD1. This CDR3 spans 14 amino acids. V was clipped by 7 bases and J by 2 bases; unmatched bases: 8. CDR1 and CDR2 (germline): SGHRS, YFSETQ. The CDR3 sequence: CASRIPRGNYGYTF. The CDR3 DNA reads as TGCGCCAGCCGAATCCCCAGGGGGAACTATGGCTACACCTTC.

This clonotype was seen a handful of times. The chain carries TRBV20-1 and TRBJ2-5; D is possibly TRBD1 (6 bases). Germline CDR1 DFQATT, CDR2 SNEGSKA (reference sequence). The CDR3 has 15 amino acids. Trimming removed 0 bases from V and 5 bases from J, with 16 bases in between. CDR3 nucleotide sequence: TGCAGTGCTAGAGATTTTGAGGACCAGGGGGAGACCCAGTACTTC. It yields the protein CSARDFEDQGETQYF.

The chain links TRBV15 to TRBJ2-1; unclear D gene. V gave up 1 base and J gave up 6 bases, with 7 bases separating them. This CDR3 is built from 13 residues. The germline V gene encodes CDR1 LNHNV and CDR2 YYDKDF (reference sequence). The CDR3 spells CATSRVTGNEQFF. The CDR3 coding sequence is TGTGCCACCAGCAGAGTTACGGGCAATGAGCAGTTCTTC. Complete variable domain (other parts from reference TRBV15 and TRBJ2-1): DAMVIQNPRYQVTQFGKPVTLSCSQTLNHNVMYWYQQKSSQAPKLLFHYYDKDFNNEADTPDNFQSRRPNTSFCFLDIRSPGLGDTAMYLCATSRVTGNEQFFGPGTRLTVL.

This clonotype was counted a few times. The J gene is TRBJ2-7, the V gene TRBV30; tentative D call: TRBD2 (6 bases). The CDR3 has 12 residues. CDR1 is GTSNPN, CDR2 SVGIG, per germline (reference sequence). Trimming took off 1 base at V and 3 bases at J, with 7 bases between the two ends. CDR3 nucleotides: TGTGCCTGGAGTGGGGGAGGCTACGAGCAGTACTTC. This translates into CAWSGGGYEQYF.

This chain links TRBV12-3 or TRBV12-4 with TRBJ1-6, with TRBD1 matching 9 bases. The CDR3 sequence is 14 residues long. V trimming: 4 bases; J trimming: 9 bases; junction bases outside the gene matches: 4. CDR3 sequence: CASSSTGGGSPLHF. CDR3 nucleotide sequence: TGTGCCAGCAGTTCGACAGGGGGTGGTTCACCCCTCCACTTT.

This clonotype turned up a few times. The chain carries TRBV10-1 and TRBJ2-7, with a tentative D call TRBD2 (6 bases). Looked up from germline, CDR1 is WNHNN and CDR2 is SYGVQD (reference sequence). The CDR3 extends over 13 amino acids. V dropped 0 bases and J dropped 5 bases, with 8 bases sitting between them. The CDR3 region has the DNA TGCGCCAGCAGTGAGTCGACTAGAAACGAGCAGTACTTC. Residues: CASSESTRNEQYF.

This rearrangement joins TRBV2 to TRBJ2-7, with 7 bases fitting TRBD1. Germline V gene lookup returns CDR1 SNHLY and CDR2 FYNNEI. The CDR3 covers 14 residues. The V and J ends lost 5 bases and 5 bases, in that order; junction bases with no gene match: 9. CDR3 residues: CASSFDRVDHEQYF. The DNA of the CDR3 is TGTGCCAGCAGTTTCGACAGGGTCGACCACGAGCAGTACTTC.

This rearrangement joins TRBV7-9 to TRBJ2-6, with D tentatively TRBD1 or TRBD2 (5 bases each). Trimming shortened V by 11 bases and J by 3 bases, and 8 bases separated the two germline ends. Germline loops: CDR1 SEHNR, CDR2 FQNEAQ (reference sequence). The CDR3 loop spans 12 amino acids. CDR3 in DNA: TGTGCCGGGGGAGTTGGGGCCAACGTCCTGACTTTC. Its translation is CAGGVGANVLTF.

This clonotype turned up a few times. This chain uses TRBV12-3 or TRBV12-4 with TRBJ1-3, with a tentative D call TRBD1 (6 bases). V was pared by 6 bases and J by 1 base, with 16 bases between. The CDR3 sequence is 16 residues long. The CDR3 DNA sequence: TGTGCCAGCAGCAGATCCAGGGGAGGGTCTGGAAACACCATATATTTT. Translated: CASSRSRGGSGNTIYF.

In its sample, this clonotype was seen a few times. The chain has TRBV6-5 and TRBJ2-7; perhaps TRBD2 as D (6 bases). This CDR3 is 17 amino acids long. Trimming removed 3 bases at V and 1 base at J, with 19 bases between. Per the germline V gene, CDR1 is MNHEY and CDR2 is SVGAGI. The CDR3 protein is CASSYEGRKLPSYEQYF. The CDR3, as DNA: TGTGCCAGCAGTTATGAAGGGAGGAAGCTTCCGTCCTACGAGCAGTACTTC.

The rearrangement joins TRBV7-8 to TRBJ1-2; D gene uncertain. The CDR3 has 15 residues. V lost 3 bases to trimming and J lost 0 bases, with 11 bases between them. Per the germline V gene, CDR1 is SGHVS and CDR2 is FQNEAQ. CDR3 DNA: TGTGCCAGCAGCTTGAGCTCAAGCCCTAACTATGGCTACACCTTC. Translating it yields CASSLSSSPNYGYTF. Looking up the rest from reference TRBV7-8 and TRBJ1-2 gives the full variable domain: GAGVSQSPRYKVAKRGQDVALRCDPISGHVSLFWYQQALGQGPEFLTYFQNEAQLDKSGLPSDRFFAERPEGSVSTLKIQRTQQEDSAVYLCASSLSSSPNYGYTFGSGTRLTVV.

The chain recombines TRBV12-3 or TRBV12-4 with TRBJ2-7; 10 bases line up with TRBD2. The CDR3 extends over 15 amino acids. The V and J ends lost 3 bases and 5 bases, in that order; junction bases with no gene match: 7. CDR3 region: CASSFLAGASHEQYF. The CDR3 nucleotides read TGTGCCAGCAGTTTTCTAGCGGGAGCGAGCCACGAGCAGTACTTC.

A few counts support this clonotype. J is TRBJ2-2 and V is TRBV5-4; D unclear. The CDR3 spans 16 residues. Trimming left V 0 bases short and J 0 bases short, with 9 bases between. Germline CDR1 reads SGHNT; CDR2 reads YYREEE (reference sequence). CDR3 sequence: CASSLDPGPNTGELFF. The CDR3 nucleotides are TGTGCCAGCAGCTTGGATCCAGGTCCGAACACCGGGGAGCTGTTTTTT. Complete variable domain (other parts from reference TRBV5-4 and TRBJ2-2): ETGVTQSPTHLIKTRGQQVTLRCSSQSGHNTVSWYQQALGQGPQFIFQYYREEENGRGNFPPRFSGLQFPNYSSELNVNALELDDSALYLCASSLDPGPNTGELFFGEGSRLTVL.

This clonotype was seen a handful of times. The rearrangement joins TRBV6-5 to TRBJ1-1; D remains ambiguous. From germline, CDR1 is MNHEY and CDR2 SVGAGI. The CDR3 sequence is 17 residues long. Deletions cut 0 bases from V and 0 bases from J, with 14 bases between. CDR3: CASSYSAWLGVNTEAFF. The CDR3 bases are TGTGCCAGCAGTTACTCGGCTTGGTTAGGAGTGAACACTGAAGCTTTCTTT.